This T cell receptor beta chain was sequenced in a study of CD8 T cells in Susac syndrome. The study sequenced TCR beta in blood CD8+ and CD4+ T cells. The CD8+ and CD4+ T cells were negatively isolated, with the TEMRA cells enriched by FACS. CDR3 length equals 17 residues. Trimming cost V 4 bases and J 6 bases, with 22 bases left between them. CDR1 MNHEY and CDR2 SMNVEV come from the germline V gene (reference sequence). cDNA came from roughly 0.53 to 1 ug RNA primed by random hexamers. The CDR3 of TCR beta was amplified by immunoSEQ multiplex PCR across 54 Vbeta and 13 Jbeta. TCRdb itself ran the immunoSEQ multiplex PCR reads through MiXCR, one entry per CDR3 protein. The sample lists about 210,000 distinct CDR3 sequences; around 96% were seen once.

The sequencing input was CD4+ T cells from PBMCs. The chain uses TRBV27 and TRBJ1-5; a weak D match, TRBD1 (5 bases). The TCR comes from a human donor with multiple sclerosis. The DNA for the CDR3 is TGTGCCAGCAGTTCCATCAATACCGGGGCGTGGGGTCAGCCCCAGCATTTT. Translated: CASSSINTGAWGQPQHF.